This T cell receptor beta chain was documented in a study of OX40 agonist ivuxolimab in advanced cancers. Overall study context: Previous treatment with anti-PD-1, anti-PD-L1 or anti-CTLA-4 therapy was allowed; about 37% had received some.

Assay: immunoSEQ multiplex PCR; the TCRdb copy retains only in-frame clones and omits some. The profile shows over 25,000 clones, 65% to 90% of them singletons. The CDR3 consists of 14 residues. V lost 6 bases and J lost 1, with 10 bases in between. From germline, CDR1 is MDHEN and CDR2 SYDVKM. This clone was detected once. Material: CD4+ or CD8+ T cells sorted from blood, obtained in a trial of the OX40 agonist ivuxolimab. The TCR sequence derives from an adult with an advanced solid tumor such as melanoma, head and neck, liver or kidney cancer. The J gene is TRBJ2-1, the V gene TRBV28; D may be TRBD1 (6 bases). Here the CDR3 DNA reads TGTGCCAGCAGAGCTGACAGGTCCTACAATGAGCAGTTCTTC. Translation: CASRADRSYNEQFF.